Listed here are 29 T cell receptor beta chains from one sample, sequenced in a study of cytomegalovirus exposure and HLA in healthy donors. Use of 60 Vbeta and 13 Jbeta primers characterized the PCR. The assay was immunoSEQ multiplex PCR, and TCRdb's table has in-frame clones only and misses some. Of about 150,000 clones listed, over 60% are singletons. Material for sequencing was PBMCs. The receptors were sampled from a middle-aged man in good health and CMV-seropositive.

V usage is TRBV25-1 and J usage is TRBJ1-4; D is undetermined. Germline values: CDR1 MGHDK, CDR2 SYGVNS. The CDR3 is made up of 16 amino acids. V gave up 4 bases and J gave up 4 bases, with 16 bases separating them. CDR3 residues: CASSVGLSLINEKLFF. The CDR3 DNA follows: TGTGCCAGCAGTGTCGGACTTTCCTTGATTAATGAAAAACTGTTTTTT.

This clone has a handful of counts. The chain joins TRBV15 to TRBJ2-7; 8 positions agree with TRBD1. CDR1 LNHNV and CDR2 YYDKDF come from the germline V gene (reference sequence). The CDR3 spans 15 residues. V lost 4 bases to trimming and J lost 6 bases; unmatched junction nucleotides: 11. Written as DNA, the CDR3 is TGTGCCACCAGCAACCAGGGGGCGCGAGGGGGCGAGCAGTACTTC. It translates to CATSNQGARGGEQYF.

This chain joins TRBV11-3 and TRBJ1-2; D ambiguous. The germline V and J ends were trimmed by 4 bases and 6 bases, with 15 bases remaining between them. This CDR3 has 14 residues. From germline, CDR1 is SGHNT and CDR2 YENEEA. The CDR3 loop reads CASSYMKEYDGYTF. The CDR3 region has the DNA TGTGCCAGCAGCTATATGAAGGAGTACGATGGCTACACCTTC.

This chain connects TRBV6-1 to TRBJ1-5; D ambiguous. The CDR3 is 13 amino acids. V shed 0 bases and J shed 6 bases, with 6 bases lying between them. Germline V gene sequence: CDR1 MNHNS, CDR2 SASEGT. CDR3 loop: CASSEARSQPQHF. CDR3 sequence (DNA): TGTGCCAGCAGTGAAGCGCGTAGTCAGCCCCAGCATTTT.

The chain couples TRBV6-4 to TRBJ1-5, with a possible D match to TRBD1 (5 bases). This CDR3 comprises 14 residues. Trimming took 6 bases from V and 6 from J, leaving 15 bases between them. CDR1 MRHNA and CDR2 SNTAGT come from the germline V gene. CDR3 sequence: CASRAGSWIQPQHF. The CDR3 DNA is TGTGCCAGCAGGGCAGGGTCTTGGATTCAGCCCCAGCATTTT.

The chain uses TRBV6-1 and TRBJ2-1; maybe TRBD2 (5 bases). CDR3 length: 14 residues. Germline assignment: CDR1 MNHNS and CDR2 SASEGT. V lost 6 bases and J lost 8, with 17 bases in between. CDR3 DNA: TGTGCCAGCAGAGTAGACTACGGTTCCGATGAGCAGTTCTTC. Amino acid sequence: CASRVDYGSDEQFF.

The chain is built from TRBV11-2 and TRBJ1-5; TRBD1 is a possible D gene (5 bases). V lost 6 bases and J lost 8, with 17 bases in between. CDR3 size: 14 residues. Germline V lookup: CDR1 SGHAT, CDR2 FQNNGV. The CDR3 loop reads CASSHWGGVEPQHF. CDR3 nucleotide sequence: TGTGCCAGCAGTCATTGGGGCGGGGTAGAGCCCCAGCATTTT.

Written as DNA, the CDR3 is TGTGCCAGCAGCTTAGTGACAGGGAGTCCCTACGAGCAGTACTTC. Amino acids: CASSLVTGSPYEQYF. The rearrangement links TRBV7-2 to TRBJ2-7; 7 bases fit TRBD1. CDR1 SGHTA and CDR2 FQGNSA come from the germline V gene. V dropped 1 base and J dropped 2; count of bases not matched to a gene: 5. The CDR3 runs to 15 residues.

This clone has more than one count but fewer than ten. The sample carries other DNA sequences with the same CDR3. The CDR3 sequence is CSATGTDTQYF. In DNA, the CDR3 is TGCAGTGCTACAGGGACAGATACGCAGTATTTT. The chain has TRBV20-1 and TRBJ2-3; a weak D match, TRBD1 (5 bases). The CDR3 sequence is 11 residues long. V lost 4 bases to trimming and J lost 3 bases, with 5 bases between them. Germline CDR1 and CDR2: DFQATT and SNEGSKA (reference sequence).

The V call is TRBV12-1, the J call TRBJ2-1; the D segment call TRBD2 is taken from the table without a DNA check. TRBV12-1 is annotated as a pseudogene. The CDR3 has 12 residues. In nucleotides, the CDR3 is TGTGCCAGCAGAAGTAACTGTAATGAGCAGTTCTTC. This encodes CASRSNCNEQFF.

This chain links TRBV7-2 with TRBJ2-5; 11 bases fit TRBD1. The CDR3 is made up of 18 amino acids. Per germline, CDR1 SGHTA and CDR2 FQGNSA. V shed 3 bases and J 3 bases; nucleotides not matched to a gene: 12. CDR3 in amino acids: CASSFQTGQGAPEETQYF. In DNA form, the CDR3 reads TGTGCCAGCAGCTTCCAAACCGGACAGGGGGCGCCGGAAGAGACCCAGTACTTC.

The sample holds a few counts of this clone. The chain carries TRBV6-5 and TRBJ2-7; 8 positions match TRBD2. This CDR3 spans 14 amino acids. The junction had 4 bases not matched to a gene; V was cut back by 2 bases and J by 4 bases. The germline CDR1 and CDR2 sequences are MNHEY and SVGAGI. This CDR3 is CASSYTLAEYEQYF. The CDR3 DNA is TGTGCCAGCAGTTACACACTAGCGGAATACGAGCAGTACTTC.

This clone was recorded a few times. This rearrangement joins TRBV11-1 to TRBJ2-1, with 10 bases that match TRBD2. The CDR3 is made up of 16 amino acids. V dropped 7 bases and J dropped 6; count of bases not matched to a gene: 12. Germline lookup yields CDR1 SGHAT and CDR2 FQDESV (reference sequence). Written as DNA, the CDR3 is TGTGCCAGCAACAATAGAGGACTAGCGGCCCCCAATGAGCAGTTCTTC. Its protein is CASNNRGLAAPNEQFF.

DNA of the CDR3: TGTGCCAGCAGCTTAACAACAGGGATTGAGCAGTTCTTC. It codes for CASSLTTGIEQFF. V and J are TRBV7-3 and TRBJ2-1, with D possibly matching TRBD1 (6 bases). Trimming took 0 bases from V and 9 from J, leaving 9 bases between them. Germline assignment: CDR1 SGHTA and CDR2 FQGTGA. The CDR3 length is 13 residues. Full variable domain (outside the CDR3, taken from reference TRBV7-3 and TRBJ2-1): GAGVSQTPSNKVTEKGKYVELRCDPISGHTALYWYRQSLGQGPEFLIYFQGTGAADDSGLPNDRFFAVRPEGSVSTLKIQRTERGDSAVYLCASSLTTGIEQFFGPGTRLTVL.

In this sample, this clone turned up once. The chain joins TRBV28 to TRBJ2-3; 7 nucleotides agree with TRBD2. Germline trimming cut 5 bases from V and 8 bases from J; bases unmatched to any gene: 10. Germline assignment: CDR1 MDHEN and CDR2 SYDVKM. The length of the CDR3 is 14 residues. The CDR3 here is CASSTRGGVVTQYF. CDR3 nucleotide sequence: TGTGCCAGCAGTACCCGGGGAGGGGTGGTTACGCAGTATTTT. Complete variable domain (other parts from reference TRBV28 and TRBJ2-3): DVKVTQSSRYLVKRTGEKVFLECVQDMDHENMFWYRQDPGLGLRLIYFSYDVKMKEKGDIPEGYSVSREKKERFSLILESASTNQTSMYLCASSTRGGVVTQYFGPGTRLTVL.

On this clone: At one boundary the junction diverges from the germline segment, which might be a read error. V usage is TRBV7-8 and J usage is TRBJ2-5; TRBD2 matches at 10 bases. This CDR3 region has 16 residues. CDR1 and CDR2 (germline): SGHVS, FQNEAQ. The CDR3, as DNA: TGTGCCAGCAGCACGAGGGGACTAGCGACTCAAGAGGCCCAGTACTTC. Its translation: CASSTRGLATQEAQYF.

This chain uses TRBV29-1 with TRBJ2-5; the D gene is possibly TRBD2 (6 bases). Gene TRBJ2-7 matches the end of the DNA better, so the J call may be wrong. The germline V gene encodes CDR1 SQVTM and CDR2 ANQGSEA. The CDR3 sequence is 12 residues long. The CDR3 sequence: CSVEVTRGEQYF. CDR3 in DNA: TGCAGCGTTGAAGTGACTAGGGGCGAGCAGTACTTC.

CDR3 protein: CASSISRGAGRVIAAFF. In DNA form, the CDR3 reads TGTGCCAGCAGTATCTCCCGAGGGGCAGGGAGGGTGATTGCGGCTTTCTTT. The chain links TRBV28 to TRBJ1-1; TRBD1 is a possible D gene (5 bases). Germline V gene lookup returns CDR1 MDHEN and CDR2 SYDVKM. Trimming pared 5 bases from V and 11 bases from J, leaving 30 bases between. The CDR3 is 17 amino acids.

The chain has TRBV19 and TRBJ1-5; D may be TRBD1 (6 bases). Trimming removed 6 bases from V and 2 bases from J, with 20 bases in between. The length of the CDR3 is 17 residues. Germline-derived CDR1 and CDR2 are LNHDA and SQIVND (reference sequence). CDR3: CASRGSGGAGGNQPQHF. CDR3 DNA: TGTGCCAGTAGGGGGAGTGGGGGGGCCGGTGGCAATCAGCCCCAGCATTTT.

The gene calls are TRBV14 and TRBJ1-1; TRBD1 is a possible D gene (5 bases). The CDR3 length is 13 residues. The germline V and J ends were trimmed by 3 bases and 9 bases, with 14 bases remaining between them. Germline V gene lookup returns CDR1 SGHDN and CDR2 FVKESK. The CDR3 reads CASSHPISGQAFF. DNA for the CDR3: TGTGCCAGCAGCCACCCAATTTCAGGGCAAGCTTTCTTT.

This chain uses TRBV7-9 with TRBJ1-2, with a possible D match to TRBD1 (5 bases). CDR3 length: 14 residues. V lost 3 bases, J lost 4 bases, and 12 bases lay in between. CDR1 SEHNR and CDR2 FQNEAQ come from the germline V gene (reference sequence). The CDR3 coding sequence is TGTGCCAGCAGCTTGGGCAGGGCCAGCTATGGCTACACCTTC. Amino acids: CASSLGRASYGYTF.

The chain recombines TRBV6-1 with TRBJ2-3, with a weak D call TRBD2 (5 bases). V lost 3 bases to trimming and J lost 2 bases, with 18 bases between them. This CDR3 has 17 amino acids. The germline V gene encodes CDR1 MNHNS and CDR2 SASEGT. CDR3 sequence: CASSERAHPKYTDTQYF. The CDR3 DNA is TGTGCCAGCAGTGAGAGGGCCCACCCTAAATACACAGATACGCAGTATTTT.

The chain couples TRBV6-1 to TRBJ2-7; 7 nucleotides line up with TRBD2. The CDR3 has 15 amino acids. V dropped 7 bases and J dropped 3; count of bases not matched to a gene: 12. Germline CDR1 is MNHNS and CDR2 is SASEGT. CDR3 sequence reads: CASTPAGTKVYEQYF. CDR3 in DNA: TGTGCCAGCACTCCGGCCGGGACTAAGGTCTACGAGCAGTACTTC.

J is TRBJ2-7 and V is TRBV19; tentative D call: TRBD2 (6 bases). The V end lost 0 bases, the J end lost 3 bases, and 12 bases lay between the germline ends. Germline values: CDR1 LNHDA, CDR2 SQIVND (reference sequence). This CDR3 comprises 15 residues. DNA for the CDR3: TGTGCCAGTAGTATAGATGAGGGAGGAGGCTACGAGCAGTACTTC. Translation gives CASSIDEGGGYEQYF.

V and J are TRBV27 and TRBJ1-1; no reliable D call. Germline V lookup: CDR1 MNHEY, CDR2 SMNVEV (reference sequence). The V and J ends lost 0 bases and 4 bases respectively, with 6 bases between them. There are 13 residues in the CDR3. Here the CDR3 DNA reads TGTGCCAGCAGTTTATCGCGGAGCACTGAAGCTTTCTTT. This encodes CASSLSRSTEAFF.

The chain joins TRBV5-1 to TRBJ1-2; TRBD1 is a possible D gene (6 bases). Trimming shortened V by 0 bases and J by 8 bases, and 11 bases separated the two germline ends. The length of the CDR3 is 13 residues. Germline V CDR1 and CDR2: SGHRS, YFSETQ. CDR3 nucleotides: TGCGCCAGCAGCTTGGAACAGGGTTTAGGCTACACCTTC. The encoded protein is CASSLEQGLGYTF. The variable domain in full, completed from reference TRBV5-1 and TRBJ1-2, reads KAGVTQTPRYLIKTRGQQVTLSCSPISGHRSVSWYQQTPGQGLQFLFEYFSETQRNKGNFPGRFSGRQFSNSRSEMNVSTLELGDSALYLCASSLEQGLGYTFGSGTRLTVV.

CDR3 DNA sequence: TGTGCCAGCAGCTTAGAGCGCCAAGAGACCCAGTACTTC. The encoded protein is CASSLERQETQYF. V usage is TRBV13 and J usage is TRBJ2-5; no definite D call. This CDR3 contains 13 residues. Trimming cost V 1 base and J 1 base, with 4 bases left between them. The germline CDR1 and CDR2 sequences are PRHDT and FYEKMQ (reference sequence).

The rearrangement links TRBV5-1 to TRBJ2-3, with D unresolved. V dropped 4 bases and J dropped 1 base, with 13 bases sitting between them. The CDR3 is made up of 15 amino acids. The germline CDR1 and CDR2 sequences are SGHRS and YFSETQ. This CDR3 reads CASSPDAGGTDTQYF. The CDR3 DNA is TGCGCCAGCAGCCCAGACGCAGGCGGCACAGATACGCAGTATTTT. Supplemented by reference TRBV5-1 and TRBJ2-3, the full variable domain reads KAGVTQTPRYLIKTRGQQVTLSCSPISGHRSVSWYQQTPGQGLQFLFEYFSETQRNKGNFPGRFSGRQFSNSRSEMNVSTLELGDSALYLCASSPDAGGTDTQYFGPGTRLTVL.

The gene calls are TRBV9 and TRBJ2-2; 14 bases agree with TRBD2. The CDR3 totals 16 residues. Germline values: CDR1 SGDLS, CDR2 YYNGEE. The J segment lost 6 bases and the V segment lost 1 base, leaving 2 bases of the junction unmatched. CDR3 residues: CASSVRTSGRSGELFF. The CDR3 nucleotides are TGTGCCAGCAGCGTAAGGACTAGCGGGAGGTCCGGGGAGCTGTTTTTT.